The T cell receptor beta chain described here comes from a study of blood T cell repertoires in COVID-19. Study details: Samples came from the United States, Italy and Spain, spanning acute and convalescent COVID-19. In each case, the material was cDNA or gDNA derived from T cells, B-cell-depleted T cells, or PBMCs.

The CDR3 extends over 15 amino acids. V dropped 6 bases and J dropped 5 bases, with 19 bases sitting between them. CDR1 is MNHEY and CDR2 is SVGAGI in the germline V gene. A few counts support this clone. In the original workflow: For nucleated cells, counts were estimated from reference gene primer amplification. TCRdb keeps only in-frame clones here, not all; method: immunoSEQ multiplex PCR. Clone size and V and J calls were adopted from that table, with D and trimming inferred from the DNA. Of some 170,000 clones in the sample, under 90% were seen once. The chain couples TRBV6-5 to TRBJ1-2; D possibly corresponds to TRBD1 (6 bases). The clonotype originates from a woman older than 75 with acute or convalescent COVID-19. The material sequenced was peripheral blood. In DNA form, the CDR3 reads TGTGCCAGCAGACGATCCGAACAGGGAGGGTATGGCTACACCTTC. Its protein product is CASRRSEQGGYGYTF.